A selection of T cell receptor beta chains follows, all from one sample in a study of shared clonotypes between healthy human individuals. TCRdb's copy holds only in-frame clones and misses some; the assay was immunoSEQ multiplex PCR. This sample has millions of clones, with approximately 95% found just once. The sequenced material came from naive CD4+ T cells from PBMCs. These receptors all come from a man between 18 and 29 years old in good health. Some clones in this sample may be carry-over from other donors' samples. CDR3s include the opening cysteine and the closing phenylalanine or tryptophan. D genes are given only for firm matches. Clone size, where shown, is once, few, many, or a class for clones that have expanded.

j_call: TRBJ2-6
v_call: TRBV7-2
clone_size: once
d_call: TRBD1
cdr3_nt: TGTGCCAGCAGTCAACAGGGGCCTGGGGCCAACGTCCTGACTTTC
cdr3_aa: CASSQQGPGANVLTF

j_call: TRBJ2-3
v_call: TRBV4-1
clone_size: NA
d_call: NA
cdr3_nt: TGCGCCAGCAGCCAAGATCTCCGGGAAACAGATACGCAGTATTTT
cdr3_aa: CASSQDLRETDTQYF

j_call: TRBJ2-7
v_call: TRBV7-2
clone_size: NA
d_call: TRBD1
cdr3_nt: TGTGCCAGCAGCTTGGCGAGGGGCCGGACAGGCTCCTACGAGCAGTACTTC
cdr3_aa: CASSLARGRTGSYEQYF

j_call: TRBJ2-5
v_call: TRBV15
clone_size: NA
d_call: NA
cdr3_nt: TGTGCCACCAGCAGAAAAGAGACCCAGTACTTC
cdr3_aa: CATSRKETQYF

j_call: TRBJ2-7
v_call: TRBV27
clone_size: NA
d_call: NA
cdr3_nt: TGTGCCAGCAGTTTAGGGGGGTCCTCTTCCTACGAGCAGTACTTC
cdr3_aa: CASSLGGSSSYEQYF

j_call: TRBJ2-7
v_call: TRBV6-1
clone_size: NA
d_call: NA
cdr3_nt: TGTGCCAGCAGTGAAGCTCATTTCTCCTACGAGCAGTACTTC
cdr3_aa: CASSEAHFSYEQYF

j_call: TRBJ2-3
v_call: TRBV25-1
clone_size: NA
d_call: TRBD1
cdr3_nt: TGTGCCAGCAGTGATCCAGCGGCAGGGGGTAGAACAGATACGCAGTATTTT
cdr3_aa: CASSDPAAGGRTDTQYF

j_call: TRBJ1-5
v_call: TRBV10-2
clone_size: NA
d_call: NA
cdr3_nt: TGCGCCAGCAGTGAGCCTTACCAACAGCCCCAGCATTTT
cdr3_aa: CASSEPYQQPQHF

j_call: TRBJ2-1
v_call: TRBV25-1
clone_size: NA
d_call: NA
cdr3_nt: TGTGCCAGCAGTGGGGGGGCTAGAGAGCAGTTCTTC
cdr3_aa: CASSGGAREQFF

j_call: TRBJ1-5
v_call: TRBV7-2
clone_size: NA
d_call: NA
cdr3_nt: TGTGCCAGCAGCTTTGGCAGGCTACCCAATCAGCCCCAGCATTTT
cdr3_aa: CASSFGRLPNQPQHF

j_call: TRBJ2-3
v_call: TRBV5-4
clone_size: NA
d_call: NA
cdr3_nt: TGTGCCAGCAGCTTGGGTTCAGGGAGGGATACGCAGTATTTT
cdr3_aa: CASSLGSGRDTQYF

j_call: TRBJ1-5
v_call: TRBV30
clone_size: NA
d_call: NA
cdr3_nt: TGTGCCTGGAGTGTACGAAGCAATCAGCCCCAGCATTTT
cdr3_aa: CAWSVRSNQPQHF

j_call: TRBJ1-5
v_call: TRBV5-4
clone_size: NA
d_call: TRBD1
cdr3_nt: TGTGCCAGCAGCTTCGGACAGGGGACAGGGCCCCAGCATTTT
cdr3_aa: CASSFGQGTGPQHF

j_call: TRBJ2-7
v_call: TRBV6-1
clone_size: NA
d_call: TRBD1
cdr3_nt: TGTGCCAGCCACATGGGACAGTCCTACGAGCAGTACTTC
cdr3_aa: CASHMGQSYEQYF

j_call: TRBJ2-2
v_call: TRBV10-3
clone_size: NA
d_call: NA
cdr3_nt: TGTGCCAGCCCCGGGGAGCTGTTTTTT
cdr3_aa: CASPGELFF

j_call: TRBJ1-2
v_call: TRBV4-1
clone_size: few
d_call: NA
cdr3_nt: TGCGCCAGCAGCCACGGGGACATTCCTAGGGGCTACACCTTC
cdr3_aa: CASSHGDIPRGYTF

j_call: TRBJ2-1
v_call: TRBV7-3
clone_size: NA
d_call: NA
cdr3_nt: TGTGCCAGCGCGCCGGAGGGCCTATACAATGAGCAGTTCTTC
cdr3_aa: CASAPEGLYNEQFF

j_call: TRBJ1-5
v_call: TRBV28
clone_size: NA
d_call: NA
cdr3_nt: TGTGCCAGCAGTTTGCCAGTCGGACATAGCAATCAGCCCCAGCATTTT
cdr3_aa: CASSLPVGHSNQPQHF

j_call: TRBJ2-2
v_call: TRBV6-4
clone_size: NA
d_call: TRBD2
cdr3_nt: TGTGCCAGCCCGCTCCGGGGACTAGCGGGAGGGCGCACCGGGGAGCTGTTTTTT
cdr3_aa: CASPLRGLAGGRTGELFF

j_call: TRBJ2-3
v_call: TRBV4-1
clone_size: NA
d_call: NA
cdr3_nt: TGCGCCAGCAGCCAAGATGATCGCACAGATACGCAGTATTTT
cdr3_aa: CASSQDDRTDTQYF

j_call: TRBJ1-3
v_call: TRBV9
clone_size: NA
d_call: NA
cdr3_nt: TGTGCCAGCAGCGTAGACCTCGTACGGACCTCTGGAAACACCATATATTTT
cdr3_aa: CASSVDLVRTSGNTIYF

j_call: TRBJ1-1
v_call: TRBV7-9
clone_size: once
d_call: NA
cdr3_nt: TGTGCCAGCAGCCCCCAGTCTGGTCTCACTGAAGCTTTCTTT
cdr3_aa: CASSPQSGLTEAFF

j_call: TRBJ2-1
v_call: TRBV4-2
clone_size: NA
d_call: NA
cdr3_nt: TGTGCCAGCAGCCAAGCCCCGATGCGGAGCTCCTACAATGAGCAGTTCTTC
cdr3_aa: CASSQAPMRSSYNEQFF

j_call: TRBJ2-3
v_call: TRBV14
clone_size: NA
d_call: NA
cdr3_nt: TGTGCCAGCAGCCAAGACAAGGGTACGTTCGAAGATACGCAGTATTTT
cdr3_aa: CASSQDKGTFEDTQYF

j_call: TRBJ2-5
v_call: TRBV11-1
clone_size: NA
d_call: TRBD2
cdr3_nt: TGTGCCAGCAGCTTATCGGCCGGCGGGAGAGCGGGGTGGGAGACCCAGTACTTC
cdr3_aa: CASSLSAGGRAGWETQYF

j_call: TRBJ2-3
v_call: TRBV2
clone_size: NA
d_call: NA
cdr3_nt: TGTGCCAGCAGTGGGGATAGCCGAGATACGCAGTATTTT
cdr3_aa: CASSGDSRDTQYF

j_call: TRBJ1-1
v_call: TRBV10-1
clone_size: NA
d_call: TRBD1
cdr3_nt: TGCGCCAGCAGTGATATCGGGACAGTGGCCGAAGCTTTCTTT
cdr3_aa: CASSDIGTVAEAFF

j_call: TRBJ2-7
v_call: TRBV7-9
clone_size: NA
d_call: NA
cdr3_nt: TGTGCCAGCAGCCTACGACAGGGAGGTAACGAGCAGTACTTC
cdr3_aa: CASSLRQGGNEQYF

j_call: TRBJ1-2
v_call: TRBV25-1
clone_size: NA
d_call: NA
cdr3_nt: TGTGCCAGCAGGAGGGACACCAGCTATGGCTACACCTTC
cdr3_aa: CASRRDTSYGYTF

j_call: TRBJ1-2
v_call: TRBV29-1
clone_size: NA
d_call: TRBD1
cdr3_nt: TGCAGCGTTGAAGAAAGGGGGCCTAACTATGGCTACACCTTC
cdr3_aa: CSVEERGPNYGYTF

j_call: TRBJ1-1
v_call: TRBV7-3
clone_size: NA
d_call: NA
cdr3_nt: TGTGCCAGCAGCTTCGGATCTAACACTGAAGCTTTCTTT
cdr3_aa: CASSFGSNTEAFF

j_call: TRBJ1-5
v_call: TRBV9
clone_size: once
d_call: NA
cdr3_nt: TGTGCCAGCAGCCAGACACCGTATAGCAATCAGCCCCAGCATTTT
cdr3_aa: CASSQTPYSNQPQHF

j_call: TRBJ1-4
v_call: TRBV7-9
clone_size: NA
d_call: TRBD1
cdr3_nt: TGTGCCAGCAGCTTACAGGGGGTTGAAAAACTGTTTTTT
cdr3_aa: CASSLQGVEKLFF

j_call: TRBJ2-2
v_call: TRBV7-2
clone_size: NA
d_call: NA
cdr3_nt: TGTGCCAGCAGCTTAGGCCTAGCCGGGGAGCTGTTTTTT
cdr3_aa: CASSLGLAGELFF

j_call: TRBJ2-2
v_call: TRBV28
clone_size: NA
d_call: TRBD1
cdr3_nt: TGTGCCAGCAGCCCCCCAGGGGGCACCGGGGAGCTGTTTTTT
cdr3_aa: CASSPPGGTGELFF

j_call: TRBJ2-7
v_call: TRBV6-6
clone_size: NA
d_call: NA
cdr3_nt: TGTGCCAGCAGTTATGAAGGCTACTCCTACGAGCAGTACTTC
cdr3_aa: CASSYEGYSYEQYF

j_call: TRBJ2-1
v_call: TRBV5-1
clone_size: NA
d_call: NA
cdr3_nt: TGCGCCAGCAGCTCCACTAGCACCAACAATGAGCAGTTCTTC
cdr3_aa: CASSSTSTNNEQFF

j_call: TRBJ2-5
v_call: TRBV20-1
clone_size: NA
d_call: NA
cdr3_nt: TGCAGTGCTAGAGCGCAAGAGACCCAGTACTTC
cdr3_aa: CSARAQETQYF

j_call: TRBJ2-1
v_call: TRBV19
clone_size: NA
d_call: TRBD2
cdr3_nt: TGTGCCAGTAGTACCTCGGGGGGCTCCTACAATGAGCAGTTCTTC
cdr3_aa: CASSTSGGSYNEQFF

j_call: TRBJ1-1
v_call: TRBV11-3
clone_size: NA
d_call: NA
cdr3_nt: TGTGCCAGCAGCCAAGGGGGACAAATGGCTTTCTTT
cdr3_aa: CASSQGGQMAFF

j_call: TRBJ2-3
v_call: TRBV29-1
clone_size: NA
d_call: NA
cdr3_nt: TGCAGCGTTGAGGACGCCACAGATACGCAGTATTTT
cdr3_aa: CSVEDATDTQYF

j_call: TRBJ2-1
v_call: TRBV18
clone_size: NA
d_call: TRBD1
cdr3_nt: TGTGCCAGCTCCCCCCAGGGACAGGGCTACAATGAGCAGTTCTTC
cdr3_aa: CASSPQGQGYNEQFF

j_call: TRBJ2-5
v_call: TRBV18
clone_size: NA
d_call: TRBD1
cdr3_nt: TGTGCCAGCTCACCAGGACAGGGCTCCGAAGAGACCCAGTACTTC
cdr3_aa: CASSPGQGSEETQYF

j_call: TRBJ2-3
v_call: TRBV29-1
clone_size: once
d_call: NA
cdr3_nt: TGCAGCGTTGGGACGAGAACAGATACGCAGTATTTT
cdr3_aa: CSVGTRTDTQYF

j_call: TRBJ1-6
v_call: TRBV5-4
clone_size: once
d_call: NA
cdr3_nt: TGTGCCAGCAGCTTGGAGATAGGCGATTCACCCCTCCACTTT
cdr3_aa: CASSLEIGDSPLHF

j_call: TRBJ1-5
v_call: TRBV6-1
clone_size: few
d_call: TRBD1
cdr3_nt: TGTGCCAGCAGGGTAACAGGGGAGAATCAGCCCCAGCATTTT
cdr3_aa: CASRVTGENQPQHF

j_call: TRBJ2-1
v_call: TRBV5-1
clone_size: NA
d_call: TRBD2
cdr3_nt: TGCGCCAGCAGCTTGGTTCAGCGGGACTACAATGAGCAGTTCTTC
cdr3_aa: CASSLVQRDYNEQFF

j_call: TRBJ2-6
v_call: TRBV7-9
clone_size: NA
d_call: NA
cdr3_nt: TGTGCCAGCAGCTCCCGGGACGTATACTCTGGGGCCAACGTCCTGACTTTC
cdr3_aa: CASSSRDVYSGANVLTF

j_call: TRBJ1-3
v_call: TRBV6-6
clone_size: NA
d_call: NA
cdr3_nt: TGTGCCAGCAGTCTCCCCGGAAACACCATATATTTT
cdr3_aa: CASSLPGNTIYF

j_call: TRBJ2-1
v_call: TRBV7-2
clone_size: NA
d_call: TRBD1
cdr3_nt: TGTGCCAGCAGCTTCCGGACAGGGGACAATGAGCAGTTCTTC
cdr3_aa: CASSFRTGDNEQFF

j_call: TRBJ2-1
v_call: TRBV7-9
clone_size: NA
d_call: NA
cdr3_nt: TGTGCCAGCATTTCGGGGCAGGGTGTCTACAATGAGCAGTTCTTC
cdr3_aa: CASISGQGVYNEQFF

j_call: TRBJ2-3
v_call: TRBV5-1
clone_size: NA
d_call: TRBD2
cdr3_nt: TGCGCCAGCAGGCGGACTAGCGGTTATAACACAGATACGCAGTATTTT
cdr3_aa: CASRRTSGYNTDTQYF

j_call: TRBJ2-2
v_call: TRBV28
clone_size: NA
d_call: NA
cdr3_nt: TGTGCCAGCAGTTCCTTCGGGGGAGTGGCCGGGGAGCTGTTTTTT
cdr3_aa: CASSSFGGVAGELFF

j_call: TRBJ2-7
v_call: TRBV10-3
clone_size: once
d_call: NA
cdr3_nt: TGTGCCACCCACCCAGGGGAAAACTCCTACGAGCAGTACTTC
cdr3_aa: CATHPGENSYEQYF

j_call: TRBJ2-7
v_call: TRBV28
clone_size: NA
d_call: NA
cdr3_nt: TGTGCCAGCAGTACTATGTCCTACGAGCAGTACTTC
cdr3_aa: CASSTMSYEQYF

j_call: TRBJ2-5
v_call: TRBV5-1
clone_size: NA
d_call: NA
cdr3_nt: TGCGCCAGCAGCTTGAGAGGGCAAGAGACCCAGTACTTC
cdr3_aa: CASSLRGQETQYF

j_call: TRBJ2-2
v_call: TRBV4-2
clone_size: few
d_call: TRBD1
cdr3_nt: TGTGCCAGCAGCGAAGGACAGGGTAGTAACACCGGGGAGCTGTTTTTT
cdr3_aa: CASSEGQGSNTGELFF